Listed here are 9 T cell receptor beta chains from one sample, sequenced in a study of cytomegalovirus exposure and HLA in healthy donors. PCR employed 60 Vbeta and 13 Jbeta primers. Clones were read by immunoSEQ multiplex PCR, and TCRdb kept only the in-frame ones, dropping some. Counted here are about 260,000 clones, about 83% occurring once; the ten biggest clones make up about 2%. Sequencing used PBMCs. These receptors were taken from a middle-aged woman in good health and CMV-seropositive.

The rearrangement links TRBV15 to TRBJ1-4, with D maybe TRBD1 (5 bases). Between the trimmed V and J ends, which lost 0 bases and 0 bases, there was a span of 8 bases. This CDR3 spans 16 amino acids. Germline V gene lookup returns CDR1 LNHNV and CDR2 YYDKDF (reference sequence). The CDR3: CATSRDRGATNEKLFF. The CDR3 DNA follows: TGTGCCACCAGCAGAGATAGGGGCGCAACTAATGAAAAACTGTTTTTT. The full variable domain, rest sourced from reference TRBV15 and TRBJ1-4, is DAMVIQNPRYQVTQFGKPVTLSCSQTLNHNVMYWYQQKSSQAPKLLFHYYDKDFNNEADTPDNFQSRRPNTSFCFLDIRSPGLGDTAMYLCATSRDRGATNEKLFFGSGTQLSVL.

V gene TRBV29-1 combines with J gene TRBJ1-2, with 7 bases aligning to TRBD1. This CDR3 contains 13 residues. Germline-derived CDR1 and CDR2 are SQVTM and ANQGSEA. After removal of 7 bases from V and 2 bases from J, the junction contained 7 bases not matched to a gene. Here the CDR3 reads CSASGTANYGYTF. CDR3 sequence (DNA): TGCAGCGCGTCAGGGACAGCGAACTATGGCTACACCTTC.

The sample holds a few counts of this clone. The chain is built from TRBV27 and TRBJ2-3, with 8 bases aligning to TRBD2. The CDR3 extends over 18 amino acids. The germline CDR1 and CDR2 sequences are MNHEY and SMNVEV (reference sequence). Trimming cost V 1 base and J 0 bases; bases outside gene matches: 9. CDR3 sequence reads: CASSLFAGAGASTDTQYF. CDR3 DNA sequence: TGTGCCAGCAGTTTATTTGCGGGAGCGGGGGCTAGCACAGATACGCAGTATTTT.

The chain is built from TRBV18 and TRBJ1-2; possible D gene TRBD1, 5 bases. Per the germline V gene, CDR1 is KGHSH and CDR2 is LQKENI. CDR3 length: 14 residues. V was pared by 3 bases and J by 4 bases, with 12 bases between. CDR3 residues: CASSPSRDGYGYTF. For the CDR3, the DNA is TGTGCCAGCTCACCTTCCAGGGATGGCTATGGCTACACCTTC.

The chain carries TRBV30 and TRBJ2-2; D uncertain. The germline CDR1 and CDR2 sequences are GTSNPN and SVGIG (reference sequence). Trimming removed 3 bases from V and 7 bases from J, with 15 bases in between. The CDR3 runs to 14 residues. DNA for the CDR3: TGTGCCTGGAGCCCTGAGACCTCGGGCGGGGAGCTGTTTTTT. It is translated as CAWSPETSGGELFF.

The chain employs TRBV6-5 and TRBJ2-3; TRBD2 agrees at 9 bases. Trimming cost V 4 bases and J 0 bases; bases outside gene matches: 5. Germline V gene data show CDR1 as MNHEY and CDR2 as SVGAGI. The CDR3 runs 16 residues. The CDR3 bases are TGTGCCAGCAGTTCCCTAGCGGGGACTAGCACAGATACGCAGTATTTT. It translates to CASSSLAGTSTDTQYF.

This chain connects TRBV27 to TRBJ2-3; tentatively, D is TRBD2 (6 bases). Germline assignment: CDR1 MNHEY and CDR2 SMNVEV (reference sequence). The CDR3 spans 14 residues. Between the trimmed V and J ends, which lost 6 bases and 2 bases, there was a span of 12 bases. CDR3 nucleotides: TGTGCCAGCAGCCCGGGACTGTACACAGATACGCAGTATTTT. Its protein product is CASSPGLYTDTQYF.

V gene TRBV19 combines with J gene TRBJ1-2; the D is unclear. Trimming took 5 bases from V and 4 from J, leaving 14 bases between them. Germline CDR1 is LNHDA and CDR2 is SQIVND (reference sequence). This CDR3 is built from 14 residues. The chain's CDR3 is CASSLRERIYGYTF. In DNA, the CDR3 is TGTGCCAGTAGTCTACGGGAAAGGATCTATGGCTACACCTTC.

V gene TRBV30 combines with J gene TRBJ1-2; D is perhaps TRBD1 (6 bases). This CDR3 has 13 amino acids. Trimming took off 5 bases at V and 1 base at J, with 11 bases between the two ends. Germline CDR1 GTSNPN, CDR2 SVGIG (reference sequence). The CDR3 loop reads CAWAQGINYGYTF. The CDR3 region has the DNA TGTGCCTGGGCCCAGGGGATTAACTATGGCTACACCTTC.